The next 24 T cell receptor beta chains were all read from a single sample in a study of T cell responses to AZD1222 COVID-19 vaccine. Sequencing was performed with immunoSEQ multiplex PCR; in TCRdb, only in-frame clones are kept and a portion is missing. The data show roughly 100,000 clones, less than 90% seen once. The sequencing here drew on peripheral blood, taken on day 0 of AZD1222 vaccination. The receptors originated from an adult in good health.

This chain links TRBV7-9 with TRBJ1-2; no firm D call. The germline V gene encodes CDR1 SEHNR and CDR2 FQNEAQ (reference sequence). The CDR3 extends over 16 amino acids. V was pared by 1 base and J by 3 bases, with 15 bases between. The CDR3 loop is CASSLDGITLDYGYTF. As DNA, the CDR3 is TGTGCCAGCAGCTTAGACGGCATCACCCTTGACTATGGCTACACCTTC. Using reference TRBV7-9 and TRBJ1-2 for the parts outside the CDR3, the full variable domain is DTGVSQNPRHKITKRGQNVTFRCDPISEHNRLYWYRQTLGQGPEFLTYFQNEAQLEKSRLLSDRFSAERPKGSFSTLEIQRTEQGDSAMYLCASSLDGITLDYGYTFGSGTRLTVV.

The rearrangement joins TRBV28 to TRBJ2-7; TRBD1 matches at 9 bases. The V gene end was trimmed by 7 bases and the J gene end by 2 bases; junction bases not matched to a gene: 9. The CDR3 is 15 residues long. Germline V gives CDR1 MDHEN, CDR2 SYDVKM. CDR3 loop: CASKGGTGRTYEQYF. The CDR3 DNA sequence: TGTGCCAGCAAGGGCGGGACAGGGAGGACCTACGAGCAGTACTTC.

The V call is TRBV18, the J call TRBJ1-2; TRBD1 aligns across 9 bases. CDR1 is KGHSH, CDR2 LQKENI, per germline. This CDR3 has 15 residues. V dropped 3 bases and J dropped 5; count of bases not matched to a gene: 7. CDR3 nucleotide sequence: TGTGCCAGCTCACCTTCAGGACAGGGGTTATATGGCTACACCTTC. Its protein is CASSPSGQGLYGYTF.

V usage is TRBV20-1 and J usage is TRBJ1-4, with D hard to call. V shed 3 bases and J shed 5 bases, with 13 bases lying between them. The CDR3 is made up of 14 amino acids. Looked up from germline, CDR1 is DFQATT and CDR2 is SNEGSKA (reference sequence). CDR3 in amino acids: CSASSGGVNEKLFF. As DNA, the CDR3 is TGCAGTGCTAGTTCTGGTGGGGTAAATGAAAAACTGTTTTTT.

The chain uses TRBV5-4 and TRBJ2-3, with 7 bases lining up with TRBD1. This CDR3 contains 13 residues. Germline CDR1 and CDR2: SGHNT and YYREEE (reference sequence). The ends lost 2 bases at V and 5 bases at J; junction bases unmatched: 2. The CDR3 nucleotides read TGTGCCAGCAGCTTACGGACAGGAGATACGCAGTATTTT. Its protein is CASSLRTGDTQYF.

The chain employs TRBV2 and TRBJ2-7; tentative D call: TRBD2 (6 bases). Per germline, CDR1 SNHLY and CDR2 FYNNEI. CDR3 length equals 15 residues. V was cut by 7 bases and J by 0 bases, with 16 bases left in between. The CDR3 nucleotides are TGTGCCAGCAAGGTAACATTAGCGGCCTCCTACGAGCAGTACTTC. It is translated as CASKVTLAASYEQYF.

This chain joins TRBV21-1 and TRBJ2-3; the listed D gene, TRBD1, was not tested against the DNA. TRBV21-1 is a listed pseudogene. This CDR3 has 15 amino acids. CDR3 region: CASSPDSPHTDTQYF. The CDR3 nucleotides read TGTGCCAGCAGCCCCGACAGTCCCCATACAGATACGCAGTATTTT.

The rearrangement links TRBV19 to TRBJ2-3; 10 bases align to TRBD2. In germline, CDR1 is LNHDA, CDR2 SQIVND (reference sequence). The ends lost 6 bases at V and 0 bases at J; junction bases unmatched: 9. CDR3 length: 17 amino acids. The CDR3: CASSFLAGGSSTDTQYF. In DNA form, the CDR3 reads TGTGCCAGTAGCTTTTTAGCGGGGGGCTCAAGCACAGATACGCAGTATTTT.

The V and J genes are TRBV6-5 and TRBJ1-1; D gene unclear. V dropped 5 bases and J dropped 0 bases, with 10 bases sitting between them. This CDR3 spans 14 amino acids. The germline V gene has CDR1 MNHEY and CDR2 SVGAGI. The CDR3 coding sequence is TGTGCCAGCAGTCGGTCCGCAGTGAACACTGAAGCTTTCTTT. The encoded protein is CASSRSAVNTEAFF.

The chain recombines TRBV10-3 with TRBJ1-2; weak D call: TRBD1 (5 bases). V lost 3 bases and J lost 8, with 13 bases in between. Germline assignment: CDR1 ENHRY and CDR2 SYGVKD. CDR3 length: 13 amino acids. The chain's CDR3 is CAISDVGAAGYTF. The CDR3 bases are TGTGCCATCAGTGACGTCGGGGCGGCGGGCTACACCTTC.

This chain joins TRBV6-5 and TRBJ1-1; D perhaps matches TRBD1 (6 bases). The V end was cut by 5 bases, the J end by 3 bases, with 16 bases between. The CDR3 extends over 15 amino acids. Germline loops: CDR1 MNHEY, CDR2 SVGAGI. The chain's CDR3 is CASSLGQPWYTEAFF. The CDR3 DNA reads as TGTGCCAGCAGTCTCGGACAGCCATGGTACACTGAAGCTTTCTTT.

The chain carries TRBV10-3 and TRBJ2-3; 13 bases fit TRBD2. J lost 7 bases, V lost 10 bases, and 11 bases had no gene match. CDR1 and CDR2 from the germline V gene are ENHRY and SYGVKD. The CDR3 contains 15 residues. CDR3 residues: CATLSTSGGANTQYF. Here the CDR3 DNA reads TGTGCCACACTTTCAACTAGCGGGGGGGCCAATACGCAGTATTTT.

The J gene is TRBJ2-3, the V gene TRBV24-1, with D maybe TRBD2 (7 bases). The CDR3 loop spans 16 amino acids. CDR1 is KGHDR and CDR2 is SFDVKD in the germline V gene. Deletions cut 7 bases from V and 3 bases from J, with 19 bases between. The CDR3 nucleotides are TGTGCCACCAGCCCTGGTCGGGGGGCGCTTACAGATACGCAGTATTTT. It encodes CATSPGRGALTDTQYF.

J is TRBJ2-1 and V is TRBV7-2; possibly TRBD2 for D (5 bases). Trimming took 1 base from V and 4 from J, leaving 11 bases between them. Germline V gene sequence: CDR1 SGHTA, CDR2 FQGNSA. This CDR3 is built from 15 residues. CDR3 region: CASSLGLARYNEQFF. The CDR3 coding sequence is TGTGCCAGCAGCTTAGGTTTAGCGAGGTACAATGAGCAGTTCTTC.

The chain recombines TRBV6-2 or TRBV6-3 with TRBJ2-7; no clear D. The assigned J gene may be wrong: the sequence end matches TRBJ2-5 better. This CDR3 is 13 amino acids long. Germline CDR1 is MNHEY and CDR2 is SVGEGT. CDR3 coding DNA: TGTGCCAGCAGCATTGGGGAAAAAGAGACCCAGTACTTC. This codes for CASSIGEKETQYF.

The V gene is TRBV5-6, the J gene TRBJ1-2; D uncertain. CDR3 size: 14 residues. Germline CDR1 reads SGHDT; CDR2 reads YYEEEE. Trimming pared 3 bases from V and 6 bases from J, leaving 15 bases between. The CDR3 nucleotides are TGTGCCAGCAGCTGGTATCATGGGGTCGATGGCTACACCTTC. Translated, it gives CASSWYHGVDGYTF.

V usage is TRBV4-1 and J usage is TRBJ2-7; 10 bases match TRBD1. V lost 1 base, J lost 4 bases, and 7 bases stayed unmatched. Germline V CDR1 and CDR2: MGHRA, YSYEKL. The CDR3 runs to 16 residues. CDR3 nucleotide sequence: TGCGCCAGCAGCCAAGCCGGGACAGGGGCAGGGTACGAGCAGTACTTC. It codes for CASSQAGTGAGYEQYF.

This clone was recorded only once. This chain joins TRBV6-5 and TRBJ2-3; tentatively, D is TRBD2 (6 bases). The CDR3 length is 14 residues. V was trimmed by 6 bases and J by 5 bases, leaving 15 bases between them. Germline CDR1 is MNHEY and CDR2 is SVGAGI. The CDR3: CASSPPGVLDTQYF. The CDR3, as DNA: TGTGCCAGCAGCCCCCCGGGAGTCCTAGATACGCAGTATTTT.

This chain connects TRBV7-2 to TRBJ2-3; D gene uncertain. V lost 2 bases and J 4 bases, leaving 10 bases between the germline ends. The CDR3 contains 14 residues. In germline, CDR1 is SGHTA, CDR2 FQGNSA. CDR3 DNA sequence: TGTGCCAGCAGCTTATCGTACGGCGCAGATACGCAGTATTTT. Its protein product is CASSLSYGADTQYF.

CDR3 nucleotides: TGCGCCAGCAGCTTGGATGTTGGACGGAATCAGCCCCAGCATTTT. Protein: CASSLDVGRNQPQHF. The rearrangement joins TRBV5-1 to TRBJ1-5; D gene ambiguous. V lost 0 bases and J lost 4, with 11 bases in between. CDR1 is SGHRS, CDR2 YFSETQ, per germline. CDR3 size: 15 residues.

The rearrangement links TRBV4-2 to TRBJ1-2; D remains unclear. Trimming took off 4 bases at V and 1 base at J, with 13 bases between the two ends. The CDR3 contains 15 residues. The germline gives CDR1 LGHNA, CDR2 YNFKEQ. DNA of the CDR3: TGTGCCAGCAGCCCCGAAAAACAGATTAACTATGGCTACACCTTC. This sequence encodes CASSPEKQINYGYTF.

This chain links TRBV19 with TRBJ1-2; D unresolved. V lost 6 bases to trimming and J lost 3 bases, with 32 bases between them. CDR3 length: 20 residues. Per germline, CDR1 LNHDA and CDR2 SQIVND (reference sequence). The CDR3 is CASSLPDQLSAYRNYYGYTF. The CDR3 DNA is TGTGCCAGTAGCCTCCCGGACCAATTATCGGCCTATCGGAACTACTATGGCTACACCTTC.

This clone was seen once. CDR3 sequence: CASSLGTGTNQPQHF. The CDR3 nucleotides are TGCGCCAGCAGCTTGGGGACGGGAACTAATCAGCCCCAGCATTTT. The V call is TRBV5-1, the J call TRBJ1-5; D unclear. The V and J ends lost 0 bases and 4 bases respectively, with 11 bases between them. The CDR3 spans 15 residues. Germline V gene sequence: CDR1 SGHRS, CDR2 YFSETQ.

The rearrangement joins TRBV29-1 to TRBJ2-1; D perhaps matches TRBD1 (5 bases). From germline, CDR1 is SQVTM and CDR2 ANQGSEA. Between the trimmed V and J ends, which lost 2 bases and 0 bases, there was a span of 14 bases. CDR3 length: 16 residues. CDR3 sequence: CSVERWGGSSYNEQFF. The DNA of the CDR3 is TGCAGCGTTGAAAGATGGGGCGGTAGCTCCTACAATGAGCAGTTCTTC.